This TCR beta chain was obtained from a study of T-cell memory formation after mild COVID-19. One entry per CDR3 protein, called by TCRdb with MiXCR from the 5' RACE reads. The sample contains 200,000 to 300,000 distinct CDR3 sequences, over 15% of which appear only once. This CDR3 has 13 amino acids. Trimming pared 5 bases from V and 0 bases from J, leaving 8 bases between. Germline V lookup: CDR1 SGHVS, CDR2 FNYEAQ. Notes on the study in general: Prior to infection, memory already included some responding clones, suggesting cross-reactive memory joined. The SARS-CoV-2 specificity of second-wave clones reaching peak at day 37 remained unverified.

The table lists this clonotype with many counts. What it recognizes is unknown. The receptor comes from a man between 18 and 35 years old who had mild COVID-19 (a few samples of this study predate the infection). Cell type and time point are not known. This chain uses TRBV7-6 with TRBJ2-7, with a tentative D call TRBD2 (5 bases). Specimen: PBMCs or a T cell subset sorted from them (not recorded which). CDR3 DNA sequence: TGTGCCAGCAGCCCCGGGGACTCCTACGAGCAGTACTTC. Translating gives CASSPGDSYEQYF.